Following are 27 T cell receptor beta chains from one sample sequenced in a study of cytomegalovirus exposure and HLA in healthy donors. This PCR relied on a set of 60 Vbeta primers and 13 Jbeta primers. Data came from immunoSEQ multiplex PCR; TCRdb stores just in-frame clones and leaves some out. The sample includes 60,000 or so clones, roughly 77% of them seen just once. Sequenced: PBMCs. Every receptor here comes from a female donor in good health and CMV-seronegative.

The chain links TRBV7-3 to TRBJ2-3; TRBD2 is a possible D gene (6 bases). This CDR3 is built from 16 residues. V was shortened by 5 bases and J by 1 base, with 16 bases between the two germline ends. Per germline, CDR1 SGHTA and CDR2 FQGTGA. The CDR3 coding sequence is TGTGCCAGCAGCCGACTGGCCGGGGGAGGCACAGATACGCAGTATTTT. It specifies CASSRLAGGGTDTQYF.

Only one count was recorded for this clone. V gene TRBV2 combines with J gene TRBJ1-1, with D possibly matching TRBD1 (5 bases). The CDR3 has 13 residues. Trimming pared 8 bases from V and 0 bases from J, leaving 10 bases between. Per germline, CDR1 SNHLY and CDR2 FYNNEI. The CDR3 sequence: CASRGGVNTEAFF. In DNA form, the CDR3 reads TGTGCCAGCCGTGGGGGGGTGAACACTGAAGCTTTCTTT.

This rearrangement joins TRBV30 to TRBJ2-3, with D possibly TRBD2 on 5 matching bases. This CDR3 region has 16 residues. Between the trimmed V and J ends, which lost 2 bases and 1 base, there was a span of 16 bases. Germline V gene lookup returns CDR1 GTSNPN and CDR2 SVGIG (reference sequence). CDR3 bases: TGTGCCTGGAGTCCGGGTCGGGGTGTGGGCACAGATACGCAGTATTTT. As protein: CAWSPGRGVGTDTQYF.

The rearrangement links TRBV2 to TRBJ1-1; maybe TRBD1 (6 bases). V lost 10 bases and J 3 bases, leaving 27 bases between the germline ends. The CDR3 sequence is 17 residues long. The germline V gene has CDR1 SNHLY and CDR2 FYNNEI. CDR3 in DNA: TGTGCCACCACTACCCTTATCCTTACAGGGATAGACACTGAAGCTTTCTTT. Translated: CATTTLILTGIDTEAFF.

In this sample, this clone turned up a few times. The chain carries TRBV7-2 and TRBJ2-7; TRBD2 agrees at 13 bases. The V gene's germline CDR1 is SGHTA and CDR2 FQGNSA. This CDR3 region has 15 residues. Trimming took 5 bases from V and 3 from J; bases not matched to a gene: 4. The CDR3 reads CASSPGLAGVYEQYF. CDR3 nucleotides: TGTGCCAGCAGCCCTGGACTAGCGGGGGTCTACGAGCAGTACTTC.

CDR3 nucleotide sequence: TGTGCCAGCTCACCACAGCGAAGCGGTGAGCAGTTCTTC. It translates to CASSPQRSGEQFF. The chain combines TRBV18 with TRBJ2-1, with a possible D match to TRBD2 (5 bases). Trimming removed 1 base from V and 9 bases from J, with 10 bases in between. CDR1 KGHSH and CDR2 LQKENI come from the germline V gene. The CDR3 contains 13 residues.

The chain uses TRBV14 and TRBJ2-3, with TRBD2 matching over 10 bases. The CDR3 consists of 17 residues. CDR1 is SGHDN, CDR2 FVKESK, per germline. The trim removed 1 base at V and 5 bases at J, leaving 9 bases unmatched. The CDR3, as DNA: TGTGCCAGCAGCCAAGCCTCGGGACTAGCGTTTGGAGATACGCAGTATTTT. Translated: CASSQASGLAFGDTQYF. Together with reference TRBV14 and TRBJ2-3, the CDR3 gives the full variable domain: EAGVTQFPSHSVIEKGQTVTLRCDPISGHDNLYWYRRVMGKEIKFLLHFVKESKQDESGMPNNRFLAERTGGTYSTLKVQPAELEDSGVYFCASSQASGLAFGDTQYFGPGTRLTVL.

The chain uses TRBV7-8 and TRBJ2-7; perhaps TRBD2 as D (6 bases). Trimming took 9 bases from V and 1 from J, leaving 16 bases between them. The CDR3 runs to 14 residues. Germline V gene data show CDR1 as SGHVS and CDR2 as FQNEAQ. As DNA, the CDR3 is TGTGCCAGTAACCGGGACGGAGGGTCCTACGAGCAGTACTTC. The encoded protein is CASNRDGGSYEQYF.

The genes are TRBV29-1 and TRBJ1-2, with TRBD1 as a possible D gene (6 bases). Germline V gene lookup returns CDR1 SQVTM and CDR2 ANQGSEA. The CDR3 has 16 residues. Trimming cost V 4 bases and J 0 bases, with 18 bases left between them. The CDR3 reads CSVGGGQTITNYGYTF. In DNA form, the CDR3 reads TGCAGCGTTGGCGGAGGACAGACGATTACTAACTATGGCTACACCTTC.

The J gene is TRBJ2-5, the V gene TRBV11-2; TRBD2 agrees at 7 bases. Germline assignment: CDR1 SGHAT and CDR2 FQNNGV. The CDR3 contains 15 residues. With 1 base clipped from V and 1 base from J, the junction kept 3 bases outside the gene matches. The CDR3 reads CASSLAGGLQETQYF. For the CDR3, the DNA is TGTGCCAGCAGCTTAGCGGGGGGACTCCAAGAGACCCAGTACTTC.

In nucleotides, the CDR3 is TGTGCCAGCAGCTCCGGGACAGGAGCTTTGAACACCGGGGAGCTGTTTTTT. Translating it yields CASSSGTGALNTGELFF. This sequence joins TRBV7-2 and TRBJ2-2, with 8 bases fitting TRBD1. There are 17 residues in the CDR3. The V and J ends lost 4 bases and 1 base, in that order; junction bases with no gene match: 8. The germline V gene has CDR1 SGHTA and CDR2 FQGNSA.

The chain links TRBV7-9 to TRBJ1-2; TRBD1 is a possible D gene (6 bases). The germline V gene has CDR1 SEHNR and CDR2 FQNEAQ (reference sequence). V lost 1 base, J lost 0 bases, and 18 bases lay in between. The CDR3 sequence is 18 residues long. This CDR3 is CASSLGGNFRGANYGYTF. CDR3 sequence (DNA): TGTGCCAGCAGCTTAGGAGGGAATTTCAGGGGTGCTAACTATGGCTACACCTTC.

The V call is TRBV23-1, the J call TRBJ2-7; weak D call: TRBD2 (7 bases). TRBV23-1 is annotated as an ORF whose role is uncertain. The V end was cut by 7 bases, the J end by 5 bases, with 21 bases between. The CDR3 contains 15 residues. The CDR3 DNA sequence: TGCGCCAGCACCTCACCGGGGAGGGGGATAGACGAGCAGTACTTC. It specifies CASTSPGRGIDEQYF.

This clone was observed a few times. V gene TRBV9 combines with J gene TRBJ2-2; possible D gene TRBD2, 5 bases. Looked up from germline, CDR1 is SGDLS and CDR2 is YYNGEE. The CDR3 totals 15 residues. V was shortened by 0 bases and J by 4 bases, with 10 bases between the two germline ends. DNA of the CDR3: TGTGCCAGCAGCGTAGCGGGATTGGGCACCGGGGAGCTGTTTTTT. Its protein is CASSVAGLGTGELFF.

The rearrangement links TRBV5-1 to TRBJ1-2, with D perhaps matching TRBD1 (5 bases). V dropped 3 bases and J dropped 7 bases, with 13 bases sitting between them. Germline lookup yields CDR1 SGHRS and CDR2 YFSETQ. This CDR3 contains 13 residues. The CDR3 region is CASSSGGSGGYTF. The CDR3 region has the DNA TGCGCCAGCAGCTCGGGGGGATCGGGTGGCTACACCTTC.

This clone turned up a few times. This rearrangement joins TRBV5-4 to TRBJ2-7; D possibly corresponds to TRBD1 (5 bases). The CDR3 contains 15 residues. V was pared by 0 bases and J by 1 base, with 11 bases between. From germline, CDR1 is SGHNT and CDR2 YYREEE (reference sequence). The CDR3 DNA is TGTGCCAGCAGCTTGGAAGGGGTTAGGTCCTACGAGCAGTACTTC. Translated: CASSLEGVRSYEQYF.

This chain connects TRBV6-1 to TRBJ1-2, with unresolved D. CDR3 length: 15 amino acids. Trimming shortened V by 3 bases and J by 7 bases, and 18 bases separated the two germline ends. Germline V lookup: CDR1 MNHNS, CDR2 SASEGT. This CDR3 is CASSDWRATDGGYTF. CDR3 DNA: TGTGCCAGCAGTGATTGGAGGGCCACCGATGGTGGCTACACCTTC.

This chain links TRBV7-9 with TRBJ1-1; D may be TRBD1 (5 bases). The germline V gene has CDR1 SEHNR and CDR2 FQNEAQ (reference sequence). The CDR3 runs to 12 residues. Trimming left V 6 bases short and J 11 bases short, with 16 bases between. The CDR3 coding sequence is TGTGCCAGCAGGATGGGAGGGGTCGGGGCTTTCTTT. Translation: CASRMGGVGAFF.

V and J are TRBV7-3 and TRBJ2-1, with 9 bases that match TRBD2. Losses at the gene ends were 2 bases for V and 11 bases for J; bases not matched to a gene: 7. This CDR3 contains 14 residues. Germline V lookup: CDR1 SGHTA, CDR2 FQGTGA. The CDR3 coding sequence is TGTGCCAGCAGCTTAGATAGCGGGAGCCCCCAGCAGTTCTTC. This translates into CASSLDSGSPQQFF. The complete variable domain, with remaining parts taken from reference TRBV7-3 and TRBJ2-1, reads GAGVSQTPSNKVTEKGKYVELRCDPISGHTALYWYRQSLGQGPEFLIYFQGTGAADDSGLPNDRFFAVRPEGSVSTLKIQRTERGDSAVYLCASSLDSGSPQQFFGPGTRLTVL.

V gene TRBV4-2 combines with J gene TRBJ2-3, with D maybe TRBD1 (5 bases). Germline V gene data show CDR1 as LGHNA and CDR2 as YNFKEQ. The V end lost 0 bases, the J end lost 2 bases, and 21 bases lay between the germline ends. The CDR3 has 19 residues. As DNA, the CDR3 is TGTGCCAGCAGCCAAGAAGCCCTAAGGGGCAGGGAATTCACAGATACGCAGTATTTT. This sequence encodes CASSQEALRGREFTDTQYF.

In its sample, this clone was seen once. The genes are TRBV6-1 and TRBJ2-7; D is ambiguous. CDR1 is MNHNS, CDR2 SASEGT, per germline. V lost 3 bases and J 2 bases, leaving 14 bases between the germline ends. The CDR3 extends over 15 amino acids. The CDR3 region has the DNA TGTGCCAGCAGTGACTTCTCTGGCAGGACCTACGAGCAGTACTTC. This translates into CASSDFSGRTYEQYF.

This clone has a handful of counts. The chain couples TRBV6-1 to TRBJ2-3, with TRBD1 as a possible D gene (6 bases). Germline-derived CDR1 and CDR2 are MNHNS and SASEGT. The CDR3 is 14 amino acids. V was trimmed by 6 bases and J by 4 bases, leaving 14 bases between them. The CDR3 DNA reads TGTGCCAGCAGCGTTCCAGGGGCGGCAGATACGCAGTATTTT. Its translation: CASSVPGAADTQYF.

The V gene is TRBV9, the J gene TRBJ2-2; D might be TRBD1 (5 bases). V was trimmed by 3 bases and J by 4 bases, leaving 13 bases between them. Germline loops: CDR1 SGDLS, CDR2 YYNGEE. This CDR3 has 15 amino acids. This chain's CDR3 is CASSAYSGSTGELFF. The CDR3 DNA sequence: TGTGCCAGCAGCGCCTACTCAGGGTCCACCGGGGAGCTGTTTTTT.

The chain couples TRBV2 to TRBJ1-1, with D tentatively TRBD1 (6 bases). CDR3 size: 14 residues. Germline assignment: CDR1 SNHLY and CDR2 FYNNEI. The ends were cut back, 3 bases at V and 1 base at J, with 9 bases in the middle. The CDR3 spells CASSEGARNTEAFF. DNA for the CDR3: TGTGCCAGCAGTGAGGGGGCCAGGAACACTGAAGCTTTCTTT.

This chain joins TRBV9 and TRBJ2-1; possible D gene TRBD2, 6 bases. The germline V gene has CDR1 SGDLS and CDR2 YYNGEE. The CDR3 is 14 amino acids. Trimming shortened V by 0 bases and J by 7 bases, and 11 bases separated the two germline ends. This chain's CDR3 is CASSVEEGWNEQFF. The CDR3 bases are TGTGCCAGCAGCGTAGAGGAGGGATGGAATGAGCAGTTCTTC.

The chain uses TRBV12-5 and TRBJ2-7, with D perhaps TRBD1 (5 bases). The CDR3 extends over 14 amino acids. CDR1 is LGHNT, CDR2 FRNRAP, per germline. V lost 7 bases and J lost 1, with 14 bases in between. In DNA, the CDR3 is TGTGCTAGTGCCCTGGGGCAAATGTCCTACGAGCAGTACTTC. Translating gives CASALGQMSYEQYF. Together with reference TRBV12-5 and TRBJ2-7, the CDR3 gives the full variable domain: DARVTQTPRHKVTEMGQEVTMRCQPILGHNTVFWYRQTMMQGLELLAYFRNRAPLDDSGMPKDRFSAEMPDATLATLKIQPSEPRDSAVYFCASALGQMSYEQYFGPGTRLTVT.

The chain carries TRBV2 and TRBJ2-5; 9 bases line up with TRBD1. V gave up 8 bases and J gave up 5 bases; unmatched junction bases: 12. Germline values: CDR1 SNHLY, CDR2 FYNNEI. The length of the CDR3 is 15 residues. In DNA form, the CDR3 reads TGTGCCAGCTCTATCGACAGGGGGAATTCGGAGACCCAGTACTTC. This sequence encodes CASSIDRGNSETQYF.